One and the same sample provided the 12 T cell receptor beta chains below, sequenced in a study of blood T cell repertoires in COVID-19. Method: immunoSEQ multiplex PCR; TCRdb's copy keeps in-frame clones and lacks some. The repertoire holds 250,000 to 300,000 clones, with nearly 90% as singletons. The sequenced sample was peripheral blood. The receptors derive from a woman aged 30 to 39 with acute or convalescent COVID-19.

In this sample, this clone turned up once. The sample carries other DNA sequences with the same CDR3. The gene calls are TRBV6-5 and TRBJ2-7, with unresolved D. V lost 4 bases to trimming and J lost 2 bases, with 3 bases between them. Germline loops: CDR1 MNHEY, CDR2 SVGAGI. CDR3 length: 11 residues. CDR3 in amino acids: CASSSAYEQYF. As DNA, the CDR3 is TGTGCCAGCAGTTCGGCCTACGAGCAGTACTTC.

The CDR3 is CSIRDRATEAFF. CDR3 nucleotides: TGCAGCATTCGGGACAGGGCCACTGAAGCTTTCTTT. The V and J genes are TRBV29-1 and TRBJ1-1; 9 positions match TRBD1. The CDR3 is made up of 12 amino acids. J lost 4 bases, V lost 8 bases, and 5 bases had no gene match. Germline CDR1 SQVTM, CDR2 ANQGSEA.

This CDR3 is CASSPDWGYSYEQYF. The CDR3 DNA follows: TGCGCCAGCAGCCCGGACTGGGGTTATTCCTACGAGCAGTACTTC. This sequence joins TRBV5-1 and TRBJ2-7; tentative D call: TRBD2 (5 bases). V lost 4 bases and J 1 base, leaving 15 bases between the germline ends. CDR1 SGHRS and CDR2 YFSETQ come from the germline V gene. This CDR3 region has 15 residues. Full variable domain (outside the CDR3, taken from reference TRBV5-1 and TRBJ2-7): KAGVTQTPRYLIKTRGQQVTLSCSPISGHRSVSWYQQTPGQGLQFLFEYFSETQRNKGNFPGRFSGRQFSNSRSEMNVSTLELGDSALYLCASSPDWGYSYEQYFGPGTRLTVT.

The gene calls are TRBV7-3 and TRBJ2-1; TRBD2 matches 14 bases. Germline V gives CDR1 SGHTA, CDR2 FQGTGA. This CDR3 has 20 amino acids. Unmatched junction bases numbered 17, after V lost 6 bases and J lost 4 bases. The CDR3 reads CASSRPGQGTSGSRYNEQFF. CDR3 nucleotides: TGTGCCAGCAGTCGGCCGGGACAGGGGACTAGCGGGAGTAGATACAATGAGCAGTTCTTC. The full variable domain, rest sourced from reference TRBV7-3 and TRBJ2-1, is GAGVSQTPSNKVTEKGKYVELRCDPISGHTALYWYRQSLGQGPEFLIYFQGTGAADDSGLPNDRFFAVRPEGSVSTLKIQRTERGDSAVYLCASSRPGQGTSGSRYNEQFFGPGTRLTVL.

This sequence joins TRBV29-1 and TRBJ2-7, with a possible D match to TRBD1 (5 bases). The germline CDR1 and CDR2 sequences are SQVTM and ANQGSEA. V shed 5 bases and J shed 9 bases, with 23 bases lying between them. The CDR3 loop spans 14 amino acids. The CDR3 region is CSVSEFSGPFSQYF. The DNA for the CDR3 is TGCAGCGTTTCAGAATTCTCAGGGCCATTTTCGCAGTACTTC.

The chain uses TRBV7-9 and TRBJ2-2; TRBD2 matches 10 bases. The V gene's germline CDR1 is SEHNR and CDR2 FQNEAQ (reference sequence). CDR3 length: 16 residues. J lost 5 bases, V lost 5 bases, and 8 bases had no gene match. CDR3 residues: CASSDSSGRQTGELFF. The DNA for the CDR3 is TGTGCCAGCAGCGACTCTAGCGGGAGACAAACCGGGGAGCTGTTTTTT.

The chain carries TRBV19 and TRBJ1-5; 7 bases line up with TRBD1. CDR1 LNHDA and CDR2 SQIVND come from the germline V gene (reference sequence). This CDR3 region has 16 residues. V was clipped by 5 bases and J by 5 bases; unmatched bases: 12. The DNA of the CDR3 is TGTGCCAGTAGTCCGGGACAGCGTCTTTGGGATCAGCCCCAGCATTTT. Protein: CASSPGQRLWDQPQHF.

The chain is built from TRBV6-6 and TRBJ2-7; unclear D gene. This CDR3 region has 14 residues. The V gene's germline CDR1 is MNHNY and CDR2 SVGAGI (reference sequence). The V end was cut by 0 bases, the J end by 9 bases, with 15 bases between. CDR3 sequence (DNA): TGTGCCAGCAGTTACTCAAGATTAGGTCCAGGGCAGTACTTC. As protein: CASSYSRLGPGQYF.

This sequence joins TRBV4-2 and TRBJ2-1; 7 bases fit TRBD2. Unmatched junction bases numbered 10, after V lost 3 bases and J lost 8 bases. In germline, CDR1 is LGHNA, CDR2 YNFKEQ. CDR3 length: 15 residues. The CDR3 sequence is CASSHPLGGSDEQFF. CDR3 in DNA: TGTGCCAGCAGCCACCCCCTAGGCGGGAGCGATGAGCAGTTCTTC.

The genes are TRBV10-1 and TRBJ2-1; no definite D call. Trimming stripped 4 bases from V and 2 bases from J, with 6 bases between. This CDR3 is 13 amino acids long. Germline V CDR1 and CDR2: WNHNN, SYGVQD (reference sequence). The CDR3 DNA reads TGCGCCAGCAGTGTGGCAGCCTACAATGAGCAGTTCTTC. This encodes CASSVAAYNEQFF.

The chain is built from TRBV10-3 and TRBJ1-3; TRBD1 matches at 7 bases. CDR1 is ENHRY and CDR2 is SYGVKD in the germline V gene. This CDR3 has 16 amino acids. The V gene end was trimmed by 3 bases and the J gene end by 0 bases; junction bases not matched to a gene: 5. The CDR3 protein is CAISDYRGHSGNTIYF. The CDR3, as DNA: TGTGCCATCAGTGATTACAGGGGTCACTCTGGAAACACCATATATTTT.

V is TRBV4-2 and J is TRBJ2-1, with 12 nucleotides matching TRBD2. Germline assignment: CDR1 LGHNA and CDR2 YNFKEQ. V dropped 0 bases and J dropped 0; count of bases not matched to a gene: 6. This CDR3 spans 19 amino acids. This chain's CDR3 is CASSQDPGLAGNSYNEQFF. As DNA, the CDR3 is TGTGCCAGCAGCCAAGATCCTGGACTAGCGGGAAACTCCTACAATGAGCAGTTCTTC.